This TCR beta chain appears in the sequencing data of a study of cytomegalovirus exposure and HLA in healthy donors (dated by TCRdb to 2016 to 2017). The study in broad terms: An earlier analysis of several hundred of the donors reported 250 to 300 Gb of sequence data and 117 million unique TCR beta sequences obtained from 150 million to 200 million T cells. An early release that covered fewer than 800 HLA-typed donors contained around 300 gigabases of sequencing data and approximately 85 million unique TCR sequences. Of the roughly 400 genotyped donors, around 81% fell in the genetic ancestry cluster associated with self-reported Caucasian donors. The study was designed to test whether signatures of past pathogen exposure could be identified by cataloging public T cell receptors. The T cell repertoires of under 750 subjects were profiled by immunosequencing and related to cytomegalovirus serostatus. Besides the first cohort of roughly 660 subjects, a separate validation cohort made up of over a hundred different subjects was used. To predict cytomegalovirus infection status, the study combined high-throughput TCR immunosequencing, statistical association of individual TCRs with disease status, and machine learning. In a later analysis, previously published TCR beta repertoires from several hundred donors were re-analyzed and high-resolution HLA genotyping was added so that TCR occurrence patterns could be studied. In the later analysis, no new phenotypic data were used to find candidate immune exposures; instead, reliance was placed on TCR beta sequences and their occurrence across donors. An earlier analysis of around 580 of the donors used high-throughput TCR beta sequencing to judge whether each TCR beta V gene segment behaved as functional or pseudogenic. Donor age, sex, ethnicity and CMV serostatus were compiled together with the repertoire data. In a later genetic analysis, genome-wide SNP genotypes for about three fifths of the roughly 670 donors were used, and that subset was treated as a discovery cohort. All discovery cohort repertoires had been generated using a single sequencing platform. Class I and class II HLA loci were covered by the typing at four-digit resolution. The number of typed donors differed by locus: about 620-640 for A, B, C, DRB1 and DQB1; 500 to 550 for DQA1; around 610 for DPA1; and about 470 for DPB1. About 5 DR-DQ haplotypes were handled as single units for association and clustering, since linkage in the cohort was strong. On average, roughly 240,000 unique TCR beta nucleotide sequences were sequenced per donor among a few hundred genotyped donors of the cohort, with roughly 20% of those sequences being non-productive.

Points on this clone: Its antigen is still unknown. No base-level quality is on record; no much larger clone is a single base apart.

Findings and caveats that apply to the study as a whole: In a later analysis, several top co-occurrence clusters were reported to appear linked to parvovirus B19, influenza, CMV and Epstein-Barr virus. According to a later genetic analysis, donors in an Asian-associated ancestry cluster had fewer N-insertions in productive TCRs than the approximately 650-donor mean. The classifier was reported to diagnose cytomegalovirus status with high specificity and sensitivity in both the original cohort and the validation cohort. An association between a missense DCLRE1C variant and V-gene and J-gene trimming of TCR beta chains was found in a later genetic analysis and replicated in an independent cohort. Some IMGT-functional V segments, including TRBV6-2 and TRBV6-3, could not be told apart with the 87-base-pair reads, so those segments were excluded. In an earlier analysis of 587 of the donors, most TCR beta V segments were observed in productive rearrangements about 90% or about 30% of the time, broadly matching IMGT annotations. Compared with equally common non-associated chains, HLA-associated TCR beta chains in a later analysis were more clonally expanded and had lower generation probabilities. A further reported finding was that TCR beta sequences accurately predicted the HLA-A and HLA-B alleles for most subjects in the first cohort. In vitro tests confirmed that three of the cytomegalovirus-associated TCR beta chains recognize cytomegalovirus antigens. Over 15 rarely observed V segments, including chromosome 9 orphons, were excluded from the earlier analysis of some 590 of the donors because counts were too low. A cluster of highly shared sequence variants was judged likely to be a technical artifact of the sequencing pipeline. Correlated functional status among segregating V segments might reflect linkage disequilibrium, but an unknown experimental factor could not be ruled out. Most TCR sequences were observed very rarely across donors, whereas some public TCRs were present in many individuals. The authors suggested that the approach could potentially be extended to other disease states and immunological phenotypes. According to a later analysis, most CMV-associated TCR beta chains appeared to be HLA-restricted, and the HLA associations seemed to be driven largely by CMV exposure. In this cohort, only TCR beta chains were sequenced, and detectable features were limited by the absence of alpha or paired-chain data. Assigning TCR associations to individual alleles was difficult when HLA alleles, especially DR and DQ, strongly co-occurred. HLA typing was unavailable for some donors at each locus, so association tests used only the typed subset. Presence/absence analyses assumed roughly uniform sequencing depth across donors, an assumption that may not hold. Immune exposure information for the cohort was limited to CMV serostatus. In a later analysis, the rate of TCR association differed among HLA loci, with DRB1 alleles having the most associated TCRs and HLA-C alleles having the fewest. Specific HLA alleles were associated with about 17,000 TCR beta sequences at a false discovery rate of 0.05 in a later analysis. The study gave a list of more than 150 TCR beta chains associated with cytomegalovirus.

The cohort was made up of 500 to 800 healthy bone marrow donors. At the time of sampling, all cohort members were nominally healthy, though unrecorded immune exposures were likely present. The donor was CMV seropositive and belonged to the group of 250 to 300 seropositive cohort members. Every donor gave a peripheral blood sample, and the peripheral blood mononuclear cells from that sample were used for TCR beta sequencing. The Qiagen DNeasy Blood Extraction Kit was used to extract genomic DNA from the blood cell samples. The CDR3 goes from the cysteine to the phenylalanine over 12 residues. The retained sequence is limited to the CDR3, 36 bases, with the frame set at the first base. The V end gives up 5 bases and the J end 7 bases, leaving 5 bases in the junction not matched to a gene. Reading the germline V gene (reference sequence) gives CDR1 GTSNPN and CDR2 SVGIG. The library was made by the immunoSEQ multiplex PCR assay. The multiplex PCR relied on a mix of 60 forward primers for TCR Vbeta segments and 13 reverse primers for TCR Jbeta segments. Amplification of the CDR3 region of rearranged TCR beta genes was performed with a multiplex PCR assay on genomic DNA. Amplified TCR beta libraries were sequenced as 87-base-pair reads on the Illumina HiSeq System. From the authors' description of their analysis: A later analysis tallied some 79 million unique TCR beta chains across the 660 or so repertoires, and some 12 million of those chains were shared by two or more donors. To remove PCR and sequencing errors, raw reads were error-corrected and collapsed into unique sequences using a nearest-neighbor algorithm that merged closely related sequences. To assign V, D and J gene segments, CDR3 sequences were aligned to IMGT reference sequences. For a sequence to be retained, a match of at least six nucleotides was required to both a V gene segment and a J gene segment. Rearrangements were classified as productive when the CDR3 lacked stop codons and remained in frame with V and J, and all other rearrangements were classified as non-productive. Following IMGT convention, CDR3 was defined as the stretch from the second conserved V-encoded cysteine to the conserved J-encoded phenylalanine. The earlier analysis of roughly 590 of the donors excluded sequences that lacked an unambiguous match to a single V gene segment. In an earlier analysis of approximately 560 of the donors, a V segment was called functional when productive rearrangements were above 56.7%, and segregating when the standard deviation between donors exceeded 5%. A statistical classification framework was built to diagnose cytomegalovirus status from the catalog of TCR beta chain sequences. A later analysis assigned V and J genes by comparing TCR nucleotide sequences with IMGT/GENE-DB human TR gene sequences. In a later analysis, CDR3 sequences and most-parsimonious VDJ recombination scenarios were assigned using the TCRdist pipeline. In a later analysis, every TCR beta chain was defined by the combination of its CDR3 amino acid sequence and its V-gene family, and reads without a unique V-gene family were dropped. A later analysis removed roughly 590 highly shared, low-generation-probability nucleotide sequences to deal with suspected cross-contamination and a sequencing artifact. For each public chain, a later analysis derived a clonal expansion index from normalized ranks of inferred template counts within each repertoire. In a later analysis, generation probabilities were computed using a VDJ recombination model fitted to out-of-frame rearrangements, and the results were checked against IGoR. A later analysis scored TCR-TCR, TCR-HLA and TCR-CMV co-occurrence with hypergeometric tests, applying a repertoire-size bias correction to TCR pairs. In a later analysis, false discovery rates were estimated by permuting HLA or CMV assignments 20 times. In a later analysis, co-occurring TCRs were grouped using DBSCAN, with TCRdist sequence similarity added in when clustering inside HLA-allele-positive subsets. Co-occurrence clustering excluded repertoires with fewer than 30,000 or more than 120,000 public chains, plus five with anomalous nucleotide sharing. What TCRdb holds here is the immuneACCESS table cut down to in-frame rearrangements. Part of the clones is not present; checked against another copy, under half of the missing clones reflect an unresolved V gene, and the others are unexplained. From that table come the V and J calls and clone size; the DNA was used to work out D and trimming. A total of 150,000 or so clones appear in this sample, more than 75% of them only once. The ten largest clones capture about 2% of the sample.

Sequenced sample: PBMCs. This chain is built from TRBV30 and TRBJ1-5, and TRBD1 aligns with 7 junction nucleotides. The clonotype was recovered from a man younger than 30 in good health and CMV-seropositive. The DNA sequence is given as TGTGCCTGGGACAGGGATGGGCAGCCCCAGCATTTT. It translates as CAWDRDGQPQHF.